The text below deals with one T cell receptor beta chain. The CDR3 consists of 15 residues. V shed 5 bases and J shed 4 bases, with 18 bases lying between them. Germline V gene sequence: CDR1 LGHDT, CDR2 YNNKEL (reference sequence). Using immunoSEQ multiplex PCR, the repertoire was profiled, and TCRdb retains in-frame clones only, with some absent. The top ten clones hold approximately 17% of a sample with about 120,000 clones, 65% to 85% of them seen once. The data are from a study of blood T cell repertoires in COVID-19. Study details: The study drew acute and convalescent COVID-19 samples from the United States, Italy and Spain.

This rearrangement joins TRBV3-1 (or the pseudogene TRBV3-2) to TRBJ2-7; D is unclear. Sequenced material: peripheral blood. The sequence was obtained from a young man with COVID-19, enrolled during active disease. DNA for the CDR3: TGTGCCAGCAGCTCAAGCGAGCGAGGTACATACGAGCAGTACTTC. Its translation is CASSSSERGTYEQYF.